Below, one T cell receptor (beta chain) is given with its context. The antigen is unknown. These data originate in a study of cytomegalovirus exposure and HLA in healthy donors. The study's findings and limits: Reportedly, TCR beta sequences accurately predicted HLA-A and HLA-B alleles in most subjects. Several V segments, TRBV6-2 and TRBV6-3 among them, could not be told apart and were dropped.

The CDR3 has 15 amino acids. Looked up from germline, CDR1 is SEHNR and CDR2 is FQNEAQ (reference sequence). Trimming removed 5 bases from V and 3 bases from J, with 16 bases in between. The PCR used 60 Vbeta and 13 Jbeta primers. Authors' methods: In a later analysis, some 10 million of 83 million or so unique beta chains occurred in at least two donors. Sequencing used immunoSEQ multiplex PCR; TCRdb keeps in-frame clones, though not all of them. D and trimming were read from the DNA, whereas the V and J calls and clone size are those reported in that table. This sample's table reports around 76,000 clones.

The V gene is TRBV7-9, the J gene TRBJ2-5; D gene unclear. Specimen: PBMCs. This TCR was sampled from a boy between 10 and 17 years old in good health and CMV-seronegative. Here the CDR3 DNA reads TGTGCCAGCAGCGCCCACGGTTTTGAGGAAGAGACCCAGTACTTC. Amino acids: CASSAHGFEEETQYF.